This T cell receptor (beta chain) was sequenced during a study of cytomegalovirus exposure and HLA in healthy donors (dated 2017 in TCRdb). Describing the broader study: An earlier analysis of about 560 of the donors reported approximately 260 Gb of sequence data and some 110 million unique TCR beta sequences obtained from around 170 million T cells. About 300 gigabases of sequencing data and tens of millions of unique TCR sequences were included in an early release covering several hundred HLA-typed donors. The genetic ancestry cluster associated with self-reported Caucasian donors included roughly four fifths of the roughly 410 genotyped donors. The study aimed to test whether cataloging public T cell receptors could reveal signatures of past pathogen exposure. The T cell repertoires of 550 to 850 subjects were profiled by immunosequencing and related to cytomegalovirus serostatus. A separate validation cohort of roughly 110 different subjects was used in addition to the approximately 610-subject first cohort. High-throughput TCR immunosequencing, statistical association of individual TCRs with disease status, and machine learning were combined to predict cytomegalovirus infection status. To study patterns of TCR occurrence, a later analysis re-analyzed previously published TCR beta repertoires from several hundred donors and added high-resolution HLA genotyping. Rather than using new phenotypic data, the later analysis identified candidate immune exposures from TCR beta sequences and from how often those sequences occurred across donors. An earlier analysis of approximately 630 of the donors applied high-throughput TCR beta sequencing to assess whether each TCR beta V gene segment acted as functional or pseudogenic. Donor age, sex, ethnicity and CMV serostatus were compiled together with the repertoire data. A later genetic analysis used genome-wide SNP genotypes for about 65% of the 666 donors, treating that subset as a discovery cohort. Every discovery cohort repertoire had been produced on one sequencing platform. HLA typing included class I and class II loci at four-digit resolution. Typing coverage varied by locus: about 620-640 donors for A, B, C, DRB1 and DQB1; approximately 500 for DQA1; more than 600 for DPA1; under 490 for DPB1. Because of strong linkage in the cohort, roughly 5 DR-DQ haplotypes were treated as single units for association and clustering. Among roughly 400 genotyped donors of the cohort, an average of about 240,000 unique TCR beta nucleotide sequences was sequenced per donor, of which about 20% were non-productive. Overall study outcomes, separate from this receptor: A later analysis found that TCR association rates varied across HLA loci, with DRB1 alleles showing the most associated TCRs and HLA-C alleles the fewest. Presence/absence analyses assumed roughly uniform sequencing depth across donors, an assumption that may not hold. A group of highly shared sequence variants was considered likely to be a technical artifact of the sequencing pipeline. In an earlier analysis of some 500 of the donors, most TCR beta V segments appeared in productive rearrangements about 87% or about 30% of the time, broadly matching IMGT annotations. Because counts were too low, more than 15 rarely observed V segments, including chromosome 9 orphons, were excluded from the earlier analysis of 587 of the donors. In the study, approximately 150 TCR beta chains were listed as associated with cytomegalovirus. Because some donors lacked HLA typing at each locus, the association tests relied only on the typed subset. Compared with equally common non-associated chains, HLA-associated TCR beta chains in a later analysis were more clonally expanded and had lower generation probabilities. Linkage disequilibrium might explain the correlated functional status among segregating V segments, but an unknown experimental factor could not be excluded. CMV serostatus was the only immune exposure information available for the cohort. The cohort was sequenced for TCR beta chains only, and without alpha or paired-chain data the features that could be detected were limited. A later genetic analysis reported fewer N-insertions in productive TCRs among donors in an Asian-associated ancestry cluster than the roughly 620-donor mean. When HLA alleles, especially DR and DQ, strongly co-occurred, TCR associations were difficult to assign to individual alleles. Some IMGT-functional V segments, including TRBV6-2 and TRBV6-3, could not be told apart with the 87-base-pair reads, so those segments were excluded. In a later analysis, 16,951 TCR beta sequences were associated with specific HLA alleles at a false discovery rate of 0.05. A later genetic analysis associated a missense DCLRE1C variant with V-gene and J-gene trimming of TCR beta chains, and an independent cohort replicated the association. A few of the identified cytomegalovirus-associated TCR beta chains were confirmed in vitro to be specific for cytomegalovirus antigens. According to a later analysis, parvovirus B19, influenza, CMV and Epstein-Barr virus appeared linked to several top co-occurrence clusters. Cytomegalovirus status was reported to be diagnosed by the classifier with high specificity and sensitivity in both the original and validation cohorts. According to the authors, the approach could potentially be generalized to other disease states and immunological phenotypes. In a later analysis, most CMV-associated TCR beta chains were found to appear HLA-restricted, with HLA associations seemingly driven largely by CMV exposure. Most TCR sequences were seen in very few donors, while some public TCRs were found in many individuals. A further reported finding was that TCR beta sequences accurately predicted the HLA-A and HLA-B alleles for most subjects in the first cohort.

The cohort comprised fewer than 700 healthy bone marrow donors. At the time of sampling, every cohort member was nominally healthy, though immune exposures that went unrecorded were likely present. The donor tested CMV seronegative, placing the donor among the roughly 350 seronegative members of the cohort. A peripheral blood sample was collected from each donor, and TCR beta sequencing was performed on peripheral blood mononuclear cells. The Qiagen DNeasy Blood Extraction Kit was used to extract genomic DNA from the blood cell samples. The germline V gene sets CDR1 to SQVTM and CDR2 to ANQGSEA. From cysteine to phenylalanine, the CDR3 is 13 amino acids long. Only the CDR3 region is kept as DNA, spanning 39 bases read in frame from base 1. Trimming costs V 4 bases and J 5 bases, and their ends lie 14 bases apart. Receptor amplification or capture employed the immunoSEQ multiplex PCR assay. The multiplex PCR relied on a mix of 60 forward primers for TCR Vbeta segments and 13 reverse primers for TCR Jbeta segments. The CDR3 region of rearranged TCR beta genes was amplified from genomic DNA by a multiplex PCR assay. The amplified TCR beta libraries were sequenced on the Illumina HiSeq System as 87-base-pair reads. As for the original processing: In a later analysis, approximately 74 million unique TCR beta chains were counted across the roughly 700 repertoires, and roughly 10 million of these chains were shared by at least two donors. To remove PCR and sequencing errors, raw reads were error-corrected and collapsed into unique sequences using a nearest-neighbor algorithm that merged closely related sequences. CDR3 sequences were aligned to IMGT reference sequences to assign V, D and J gene segments. Each retained sequence needed at least a six-nucleotide match to both a V gene segment and a J gene segment. Rearrangements were classified as productive when the CDR3 lacked stop codons and remained in frame with V and J, and all other rearrangements were classified as non-productive. CDR3 was defined by IMGT convention, running from the second conserved V-encoded cysteine to the conserved J-encoded phenylalanine. Sequences without an unambiguous match to a single V gene segment were excluded from the earlier analysis of 500 to 700 of the donors. An earlier analysis of 587 of the donors classified V segments as functional when productive rearrangements were above 56.7% and as segregating when the standard deviation between donors was above 5%. A statistical classification framework was developed to diagnose cytomegalovirus status using the catalog of TCR beta chain sequences. In a later analysis, TCR nucleotide sequences were compared against IMGT/GENE-DB human TR gene sequences so that V and J genes could be assigned. Using the TCRdist pipeline, a later analysis assigned CDR3 sequences along with most-parsimonious VDJ recombination scenarios. In a later analysis, every TCR beta chain was defined by the combination of its CDR3 amino acid sequence and its V-gene family, and reads without a unique V-gene family were dropped. To address suspected cross-contamination and a sequencing artifact, a later analysis removed around 590 highly shared, low-generation-probability nucleotide sequences. In a later analysis, a clonal expansion index was calculated for each public chain from normalized within-repertoire ranks of inferred template counts. In a later analysis, generation probabilities were computed using a VDJ recombination model fitted to out-of-frame rearrangements, and the results were checked against IGoR. In a later analysis, hypergeometric tests were used to score TCR-TCR, TCR-HLA and TCR-CMV co-occurrence, with a repertoire-size bias correction applied to TCR pairs. In a later analysis, false discovery rates were estimated by permuting HLA or CMV assignments 20 times. In a later analysis, co-occurring TCRs were grouped using DBSCAN, and TCRdist sequence similarity was added for clustering within HLA-allele-positive subsets. For co-occurrence clustering, repertoires with fewer than 30,000 or more than 120,000 public chains were excluded, along with roughly 5 repertoires with anomalous nucleotide sharing. In TCRdb, the immuneACCESS table is reduced to in-frame sequences with V and J assigned. These tables do not hold every clone; where another copy was compared, an unresolved V gene accounts for under half, and the others remain unexplained. V, J and clone size are taken as reported in that table, and D and trimming were inferred from the DNA itself. The sample table records 150,000 or so clones; roughly 74% of these occur just once. The ten largest clones add up to 2.5% to 3% of the sample.

On this clone: Its antigen specificity is not known. Qualities for individual bases were not recorded, and no much larger clone is one base off.

The TCR comes from a man aged 18 to 29 in good health and CMV-seronegative. The sequence links TRBV29-1 to TRBJ1-1; TRBD1 is a possible D gene, resting on 5 matching bases. The sequencing sample was made of PBMCs. The CDR3 in this case is CSVGGGRGTEAFF. The sequenced DNA: TGCAGCGTTGGTGGGGGGAGAGGGACTGAAGCTTTCTTT.